The 21 T cell receptor beta chains in this list originate from one sample, sequenced in a study of cytomegalovirus exposure and HLA in healthy donors. PCR employed 60 Vbeta and 13 Jbeta primers. The method was immunoSEQ multiplex PCR; TCRdb's version includes in-frame clones alone and lacks a portion of them. This repertoire shows over 200,000 clones, 70% to 85% found once; its top ten account for roughly 2.6%. Sequenced sample: PBMCs. All receptors come from a woman aged 60-70 years in good health and CMV-seropositive.

V and J are TRBV21-1 and TRBJ2-2; the table assigns TRBD1, which was not confirmed against the DNA. TRBV21-1 is labeled a pseudogene. This CDR3 is 15 amino acids long. This CDR3 is CASSNEGRGTGELFF. Here the CDR3 DNA reads TGTGCCAGCAGCAATGAGGGCAGGGGCACCGGGGAGCTGTTTTTT.

V and J are TRBV30 and TRBJ2-5; D is undetermined. The J call is uncertain, as TRBJ2-7 better fits the DNA end. Germline V lookup: CDR1 GTSNPN, CDR2 SVGIG (reference sequence). This CDR3 contains 12 residues. Written as DNA, the CDR3 is TGTGCCTGGAGAGGAGCCTCCTACGAGCAGTACTTC. This sequence encodes CAWRGASYEQYF.

V gene TRBV6-1 combines with J gene TRBJ2-5, with TRBD1 identical over 7 bases. CDR1 and CDR2 from the germline V gene are MNHNS and SASEGT. This CDR3 has 13 amino acids. V was clipped by 11 bases and J by 4 bases; unmatched bases: 10. This CDR3 is CALGGPTGETQYF. CDR3 nucleotides: TGTGCCCTAGGGGGCCCCACCGGAGAGACCCAGTACTTC.

The genes are TRBV29-1 and TRBJ1-3, with a possible D match to TRBD1 (6 bases). The CDR3 has 13 amino acids. Trimming took off 6 bases at V and 3 bases at J, with 12 bases between the two ends. The germline gives CDR1 SQVTM, CDR2 ANQGSEA. This CDR3 reads CSVIQGGGNTIYF. The CDR3, as DNA: TGCAGCGTGATACAGGGTGGTGGAAACACCATATATTTT.

The chain recombines TRBV28 with TRBJ2-3; TRBD2 matches at 8 bases. The CDR3 runs to 17 residues. Germline-derived CDR1 and CDR2 are MDHEN and SYDVKM. J lost 4 bases, V lost 2 bases, and 11 bases had no gene match. In DNA form, the CDR3 reads TGTGCCAGCAGTTTAATTTCGGGGGGGGGCGTAGCAGATACGCAGTATTTT. Translation: CASSLISGGGVADTQYF.

V gene TRBV6-5 combines with J gene TRBJ1-4; TRBD1 agrees at 7 bases. Germline V gene data show CDR1 as MNHEY and CDR2 as SVGAGI. Trimming took 2 bases from V and 7 from J; bases not matched to a gene: 4. This CDR3 comprises 14 residues. The CDR3 loop is CASSYGGGGEKLFF. In DNA, the CDR3 is TGTGCCAGCAGTTACGGAGGGGGCGGTGAAAAACTGTTTTTT.

J is TRBJ1-3 and V is TRBV18, with D possibly matching TRBD1 (5 bases). Trimming took 5 bases from V and 0 from J, leaving 17 bases between them. The germline V gene encodes CDR1 KGHSH and CDR2 LQKENI. CDR3 size: 17 residues. DNA of the CDR3: TGTGCCAGCTCATCCAGTGGGGGGAAATACTCTGGAAACACCATATATTTT. Protein product: CASSSSGGKYSGNTIYF.

The chain recombines TRBV4-1 with TRBJ2-3, with 9 nucleotides matching TRBD2. V gave up 4 bases and J gave up 4 bases; unmatched junction bases: 9. The CDR3 has 16 residues. Germline CDR1 MGHRA, CDR2 YSYEKL. The CDR3 DNA reads TGCGCCAGCAGCCGACCGGCGGGGGGGCTCCCAGATACGCAGTATTTT. This sequence encodes CASSRPAGGLPDTQYF.

This clone was picked up a small number of times. This chain joins TRBV4-3 and TRBJ1-1; D is unclear. Germline V gene data show CDR1 as LGHNA and CDR2 as YSLEER. This CDR3 is built from 14 residues. With 6 bases removed from V and 2 bases from J, the gap between germline ends came to 13 bases. CDR3 protein: CASRGLTDNTEAFF. As DNA, the CDR3 is TGCGCCAGCAGAGGACTGACGGATAACACTGAAGCTTTCTTT.

The chain uses TRBV14 and TRBJ2-7; possibly TRBD1 for D (6 bases). Trimming took 4 bases from V and 5 from J, leaving 15 bases between them. The CDR3 extends over 14 amino acids. Germline V gene sequence: CDR1 SGHDN, CDR2 FVKESK. The CDR3 reads CASSPLQGSDEQYF. The DNA for the CDR3 is TGTGCCAGCAGCCCCTTACAGGGCTCAGACGAGCAGTACTTC.

This rearrangement joins TRBV6-5 to TRBJ2-6; D not certain. Trimming removed 1 base at V and 0 bases at J, with 7 bases between. Germline V gives CDR1 MNHEY, CDR2 SVGAGI. This CDR3 spans 16 amino acids. In DNA form, the CDR3 reads TGTGCCAGCAGTTACTTATGGAGCTCTGGGGCCAACGTCCTGACTTTC. Translation: CASSYLWSSGANVLTF.

This chain uses TRBV5-4 with TRBJ1-2, with TRBD1 as a possible D gene (6 bases). Between the trimmed V and J ends, which lost 4 bases and 4 bases, there was a span of 14 bases. The CDR3 has 14 residues. Germline CDR1 and CDR2: SGHNT and YYREEE (reference sequence). The CDR3 loop reads CASSQDSGLYGYTF. CDR3 nucleotides: TGTGCCAGCAGCCAGGACAGCGGCCTCTATGGCTACACCTTC. The variable domain in full, completed from reference TRBV5-4 and TRBJ1-2, reads ETGVTQSPTHLIKTRGQQVTLRCSSQSGHNTVSWYQQALGQGPQFIFQYYREEENGRGNFPPRFSGLQFPNYSSELNVNALELDDSALYLCASSQDSGLYGYTFGSGTRLTVV.

CDR3 residues: CASSPQGIATDTQYF. The CDR3 DNA sequence: TGTGCCAGCAGCCCCCAGGGGATTGCCACAGATACGCAGTATTTT. The chain joins TRBV28 to TRBJ2-3; D is possibly TRBD1 (6 bases). V lost 6 bases and J lost 2, with 15 bases in between. The CDR3 runs to 15 residues. CDR1 is MDHEN and CDR2 is SYDVKM in the germline V gene.

This clone came up once. The chain carries TRBV30 and TRBJ2-7, with 11 bases matching TRBD2. CDR1 GTSNPN and CDR2 SVGIG come from the germline V gene (reference sequence). This CDR3 contains 14 residues. V gave up 4 bases and J gave up 5 bases; unmatched junction bases: 7. The DNA for the CDR3 is TGTGCCTGGAATGTAGCGGGAGGGCCTCACGAGCAGTACTTC. Translation: CAWNVAGGPHEQYF.

This chain connects TRBV6-6 to TRBJ1-4, with 9 bases fitting TRBD1. V was pared by 6 bases and J by 8 bases, with 13 bases of the junction left unmatched. This CDR3 comprises 16 residues. The germline V gene has CDR1 MNHNY and CDR2 SVGAGI (reference sequence). CDR3 DNA: TGTGCCAGCAGCGGGGGGACAGGGAAATCGGGGGAAAAACTGTTTTTT. Translation gives CASSGGTGKSGEKLFF.

Comment on this clone: At the DNA level, this CDR3 is encoded by other sequences in the same sample as well. The chain is built from TRBV11-2 and TRBJ2-3; 7 bases agree with TRBD1. Trimming at V came to 2 bases and at J to 6 bases, leaving 5 bases not matched to a gene. This CDR3 comprises 14 residues. Germline V CDR1 and CDR2: SGHAT, FQNNGV. The CDR3 nucleotides read TGTGCCAGCAGCTTACAGACAGGGAAGGATACGCAGTATTTT. Its protein product is CASSLQTGKDTQYF.

To note about this clone: The same CDR3 also results from other DNA sequences found in this sample. The V and J genes are TRBV2 and TRBJ1-4, with TRBD1 matching over 10 bases. CDR1 and CDR2 from the germline V gene are SNHLY and FYNNEI. There are 14 residues in the CDR3. With 7 bases clipped from V and 6 bases from J, the junction kept 5 bases outside the gene matches. For the CDR3, the DNA is TGTGCCAGCATCCTGGGACAGGGGTATGAAAAACTGTTTTTT. Translating gives CASILGQGYEKLFF.

The gene calls are TRBV20-1 and TRBJ2-7; D may be TRBD2 (6 bases). From germline, CDR1 is DFQATT and CDR2 SNEGSKA (reference sequence). V was shortened by 7 bases and J by 10 bases, with 17 bases between the two germline ends. CDR3 length: 11 amino acids. The CDR3 here is CSVPGEVRQYF. Written as DNA, the CDR3 is TGCAGTGTCCCCGGGGAGGTTAGACAGTACTTC.

This clone was seen only a few times. The rearrangement joins TRBV5-1 to TRBJ2-5; weak D call: TRBD2 (5 bases). Between the trimmed V and J ends, which lost 2 bases and 5 bases, there was a span of 16 bases. Germline CDR1 reads SGHRS; CDR2 reads YFSETQ. The CDR3 is made up of 15 amino acids. CDR3 sequence: CASSFASPEGETQYF. In nucleotides, the CDR3 is TGCGCCAGCAGCTTTGCTAGCCCGGAAGGGGAGACCCAGTACTTC.

This clone was detected only a few times. V usage is TRBV15 and J usage is TRBJ2-3; perhaps TRBD1 as D (6 bases). Germline CDR1 is LNHNV and CDR2 is YYDKDF (reference sequence). With 0 bases removed from V and 3 bases from J, the gap between germline ends came to 13 bases. This CDR3 comprises 16 residues. This CDR3 reads CATSRDRGLRTDTQYF. Written as DNA, the CDR3 is TGTGCCACCAGCAGAGACAGGGGTTTAAGAACAGATACGCAGTATTTT.

V usage is TRBV18 and J usage is TRBJ2-7, with D uncertain. The V gene's germline CDR1 is KGHSH and CDR2 LQKENI. The CDR3 has 12 residues. Trimming took 3 bases from V and 0 from J, leaving 3 bases between them. CDR3 sequence reads: CASSPASYEQYF. DNA for the CDR3: TGTGCCAGCTCACCGGCCTCCTACGAGCAGTACTTC.